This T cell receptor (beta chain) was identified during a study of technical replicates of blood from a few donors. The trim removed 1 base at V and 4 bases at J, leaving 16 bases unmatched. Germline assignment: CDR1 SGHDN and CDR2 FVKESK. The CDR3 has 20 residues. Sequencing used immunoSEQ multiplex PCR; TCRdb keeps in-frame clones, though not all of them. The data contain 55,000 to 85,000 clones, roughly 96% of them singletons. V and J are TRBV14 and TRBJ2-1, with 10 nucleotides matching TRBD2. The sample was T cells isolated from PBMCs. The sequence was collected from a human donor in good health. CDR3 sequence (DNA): TGTGCCAGCAGCCAAGGAACCCGAATAGCGGGAGGCCCCGAGTACAATGAGCAGTTCTTC. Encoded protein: CASSQGTRIAGGPEYNEQFF.